Listed below are T cell receptor beta chains from one sample, sequenced in a study of blood T cell repertoires in COVID-19. The repertoire was sequenced with immunoSEQ multiplex PCR; TCRdb's copy has only in-frame clones and lacks some. The sample holds 100,000 to 150,000 clones, 80% seen once. The sample comprised peripheral blood. Source of these receptors: a man aged 55-75 years with active or convalescent COVID-19. Both conserved end residues are part of each CDR3. Each record gives: J gene, V gene, clone size, D gene, CDR3 protein, CDR3 DNA. A D gene is named only where the DNA matches it firmly. Clone size is given for some rows only: seen once, a few or many times, or a class if the clone is expanded.

TRBJ2-1 TRBV4-3 once NA CASSQDSGPPRLNEQFF TGCGCCAGCAGCCAAGATAGCGGTCCTCCAAGGTTAAATGAGCAGTTCTTC
TRBJ2-7 TRBV5-8 NA NA CASSLGQPGDEQYF TGTGCCAGCAGCTTGGGACAACCCGGGGACGAGCAGTACTTC
TRBJ1-3 TRBV28 NA NA CASSPAGASGNTIYF TGTGCCAGCAGCCCAGCGGGGGCATCAGGAAACACCATATATTTT
TRBJ1-5 TRBV27 NA NA CASSQRAGNQPQHF TGTGCCAGCAGCCAACGGGCGGGGAATCAGCCCCAGCATTTT
TRBJ2-2 TRBV19 NA TRBD1 CASSPGTANTGELFF TGTGCCAGTAGTCCCGGGACAGCGAACACCGGGGAGCTGTTTTTT
TRBJ2-7 TRBV2 NA NA CASRQNRAPYEQYF TGTGCCAGCAGGCAAAACAGAGCCCCCTACGAGCAGTACTTC
TRBJ1-1 TRBV6-5 NA NA CASSYGGLNTEAFF TGTGCCAGCAGTTACGGGGGGTTGAACACTGAAGCTTTCTTT
TRBJ1-1 TRBV28 NA NA CASSLQGTSRAFF TGTGCCAGCAGTCTCCAGGGGACGTCTAGAGCTTTCTTT
TRBJ2-2 TRBV6-5 NA NA CASLTGGYNGELFF TGTGCCAGCCTTACCGGGGGTTATAACGGGGAGCTGTTTTTT
TRBJ1-1 TRBV18 NA NA CASSPLSLTGLGTEAFF TGTGCCAGCTCACCACTCTCCCTTACAGGGTTGGGCACTGAAGCTTTCTTT
TRBJ2-7 TRBV28 NA NA CASRTSSYEQYF TGTGCCAGCAGAACGAGCTCCTACGAGCAGTACTTC
TRBJ2-1 TRBV27 NA TRBD2 CASSLAGRTYNEQFF TGTGCCAGCAGCCTAGCGGGGAGAACCTACAATGAGCAGTTCTTC
TRBJ1-4 TRBV27 many TRBD1 CASSDRGSREKLFF TGTGCCAGCAGCGACAGGGGATCACGGGAAAAACTGTTTTTT
TRBJ2-1 TRBV20-1 few TRBD2 CSASPLAGGPNEQFF TGCAGTGCTAGTCCCCTAGCGGGAGGGCCGAATGAGCAGTTCTTC
TRBJ1-6 TRBV7-9 once TRBD1 CASSLDRGPDSPLHF TGTGCCAGCAGCTTAGACAGGGGGCCAGATTCACCCCTCCACTTT